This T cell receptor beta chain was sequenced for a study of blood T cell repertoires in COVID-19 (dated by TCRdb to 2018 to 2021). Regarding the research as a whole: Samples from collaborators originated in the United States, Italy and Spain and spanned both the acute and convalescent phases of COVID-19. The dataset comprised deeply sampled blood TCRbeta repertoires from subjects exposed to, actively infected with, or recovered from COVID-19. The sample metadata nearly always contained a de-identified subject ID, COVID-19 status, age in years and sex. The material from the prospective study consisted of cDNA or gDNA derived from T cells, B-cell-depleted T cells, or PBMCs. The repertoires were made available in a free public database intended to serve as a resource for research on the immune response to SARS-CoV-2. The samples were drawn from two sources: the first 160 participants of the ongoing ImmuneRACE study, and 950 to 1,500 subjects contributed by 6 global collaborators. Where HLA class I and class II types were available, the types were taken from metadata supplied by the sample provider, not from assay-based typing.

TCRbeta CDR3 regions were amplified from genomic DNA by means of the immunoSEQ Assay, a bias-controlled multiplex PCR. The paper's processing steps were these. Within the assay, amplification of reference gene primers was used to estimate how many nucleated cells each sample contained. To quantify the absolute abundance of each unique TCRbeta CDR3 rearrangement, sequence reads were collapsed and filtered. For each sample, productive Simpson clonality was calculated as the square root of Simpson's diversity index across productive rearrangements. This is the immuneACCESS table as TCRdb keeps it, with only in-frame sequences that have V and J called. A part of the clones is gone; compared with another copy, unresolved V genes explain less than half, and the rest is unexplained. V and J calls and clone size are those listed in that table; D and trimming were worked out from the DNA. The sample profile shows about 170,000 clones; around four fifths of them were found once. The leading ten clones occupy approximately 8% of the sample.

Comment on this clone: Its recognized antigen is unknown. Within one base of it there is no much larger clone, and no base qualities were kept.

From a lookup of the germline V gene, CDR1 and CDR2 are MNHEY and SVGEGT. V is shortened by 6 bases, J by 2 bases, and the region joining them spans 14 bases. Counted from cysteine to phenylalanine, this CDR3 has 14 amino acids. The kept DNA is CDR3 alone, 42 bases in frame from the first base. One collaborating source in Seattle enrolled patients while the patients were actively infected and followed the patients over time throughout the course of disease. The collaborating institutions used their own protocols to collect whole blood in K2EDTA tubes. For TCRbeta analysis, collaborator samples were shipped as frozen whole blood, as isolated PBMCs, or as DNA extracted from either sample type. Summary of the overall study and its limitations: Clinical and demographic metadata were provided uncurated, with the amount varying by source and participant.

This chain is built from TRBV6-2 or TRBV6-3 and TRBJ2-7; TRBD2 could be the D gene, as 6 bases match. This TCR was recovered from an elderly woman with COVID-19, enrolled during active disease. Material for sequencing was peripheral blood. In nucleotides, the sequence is TGTGCCAGCAGCCTGACCCGGAGGGCCTACGAGCAGTACTTC. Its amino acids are CASSLTRRAYEQYF.